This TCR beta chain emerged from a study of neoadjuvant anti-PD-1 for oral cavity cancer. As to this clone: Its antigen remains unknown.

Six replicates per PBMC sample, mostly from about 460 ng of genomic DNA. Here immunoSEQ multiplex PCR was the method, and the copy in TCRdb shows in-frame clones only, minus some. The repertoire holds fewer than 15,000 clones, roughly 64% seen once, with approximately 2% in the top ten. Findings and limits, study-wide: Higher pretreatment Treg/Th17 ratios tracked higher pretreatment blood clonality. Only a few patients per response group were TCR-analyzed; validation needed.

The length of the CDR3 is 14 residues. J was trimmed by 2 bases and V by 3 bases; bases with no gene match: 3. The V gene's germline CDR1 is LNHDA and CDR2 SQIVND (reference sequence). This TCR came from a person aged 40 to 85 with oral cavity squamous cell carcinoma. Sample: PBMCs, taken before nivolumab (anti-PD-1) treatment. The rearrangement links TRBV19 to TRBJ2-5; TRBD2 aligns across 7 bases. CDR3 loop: CASSITSAQETQYF. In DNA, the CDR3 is TGTGCCAGTAGTATTACTAGCGCTCAAGAGACCCAGTACTTC. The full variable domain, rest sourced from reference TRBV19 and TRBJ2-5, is DGGITQSPKYLFRKEGQNVTLSCEQNLNHDAMYWYRQDPGQGLRLIYYSQIVNDFQKGDIAEGYSVSREKKESFPLTVTSAQKNPTAFYLCASSITSAQETQYFGPGTRLLVL.